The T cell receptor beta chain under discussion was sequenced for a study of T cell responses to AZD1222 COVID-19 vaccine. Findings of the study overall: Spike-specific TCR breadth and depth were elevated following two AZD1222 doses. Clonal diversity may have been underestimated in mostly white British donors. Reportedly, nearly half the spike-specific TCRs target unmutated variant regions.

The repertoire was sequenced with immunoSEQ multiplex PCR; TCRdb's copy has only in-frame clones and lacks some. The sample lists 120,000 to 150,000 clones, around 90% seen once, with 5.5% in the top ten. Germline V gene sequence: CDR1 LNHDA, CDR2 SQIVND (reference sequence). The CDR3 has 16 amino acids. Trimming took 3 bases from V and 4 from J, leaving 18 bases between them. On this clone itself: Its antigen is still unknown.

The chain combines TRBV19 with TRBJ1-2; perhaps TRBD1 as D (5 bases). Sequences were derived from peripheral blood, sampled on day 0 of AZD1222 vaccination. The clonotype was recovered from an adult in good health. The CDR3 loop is CASSIRLGHSGYGYTF. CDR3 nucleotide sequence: TGTGCCAGTAGTATCCGTCTGGGGCACAGCGGCTATGGCTACACCTTC.